This TCR beta chain was identified in a study of blood T cell repertoires in COVID-19. As for the study in general: Both acute and convalescent COVID-19 samples were obtained from the United States, Italy and Spain. T cells, B-cell-depleted T cells, or PBMCs provided the cDNA or gDNA that served as material.

Source study methods: It was from reference gene primer amplification that nucleated cell counts were estimated. The assay was immunoSEQ multiplex PCR, and TCRdb's table has in-frame clones only and misses some. V, J and clone size were drawn from that table, and D and trimming were deduced from the DNA. Of about 52,000 clones listed, roughly 89% are singletons. The CDR3 runs 14 residues. V was shortened by 1 base and J by 4 bases, with 11 bases between the two germline ends. Germline loops: CDR1 SGHRS, CDR2 YFSETQ. The sequencing sample was made of peripheral blood. The clonotype was recovered from a man of 80 years or more with active or convalescent COVID-19. The V call is TRBV5-1, the J call TRBJ1-2, with D possibly TRBD1 on 5 matching bases. CDR3 protein: CASSLTGGAYGYTF. CDR3 in DNA: TGCGCCAGCAGCTTGACAGGCGGAGCCTATGGCTACACCTTC.